This T cell receptor (beta chain) was sequenced in a study of blood T cell repertoires in COVID-19. V was trimmed by 6 bases and J by 2 bases, leaving 11 bases between them. This CDR3 region has 14 residues. Germline V gene sequence: CDR1 SEHNR, CDR2 FQNEAQ (reference sequence). Sequencing was performed with immunoSEQ multiplex PCR; in TCRdb, only in-frame clones are kept and a portion is missing. The table lists about 410,000 clones, 75% to 90% of them singletons. The chain combines TRBV7-9 with TRBJ2-1; D remains unclear. This receptor was identified in a woman aged 25 to 45 with active or convalescent COVID-19. Sequencing was carried out using peripheral blood. CDR3 in amino acids: CASSFGAAYNEQFF. The CDR3 DNA is TGTGCCAGCAGTTTTGGTGCGGCCTACAATGAGCAGTTCTTC.